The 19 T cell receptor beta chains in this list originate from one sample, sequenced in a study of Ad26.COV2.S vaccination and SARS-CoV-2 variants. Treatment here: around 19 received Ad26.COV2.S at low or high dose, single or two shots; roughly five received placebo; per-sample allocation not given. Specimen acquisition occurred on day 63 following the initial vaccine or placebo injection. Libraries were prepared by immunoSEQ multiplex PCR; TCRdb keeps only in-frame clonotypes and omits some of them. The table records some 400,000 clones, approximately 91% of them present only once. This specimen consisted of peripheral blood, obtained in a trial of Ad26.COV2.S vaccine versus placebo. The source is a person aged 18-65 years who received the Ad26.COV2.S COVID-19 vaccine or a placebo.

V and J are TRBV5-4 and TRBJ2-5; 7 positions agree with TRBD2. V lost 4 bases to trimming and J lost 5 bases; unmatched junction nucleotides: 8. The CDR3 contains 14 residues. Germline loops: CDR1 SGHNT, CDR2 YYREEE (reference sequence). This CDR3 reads CASSTSGIWETQYF. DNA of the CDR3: TGTGCCAGCAGCACCAGCGGGATATGGGAGACCCAGTACTTC.

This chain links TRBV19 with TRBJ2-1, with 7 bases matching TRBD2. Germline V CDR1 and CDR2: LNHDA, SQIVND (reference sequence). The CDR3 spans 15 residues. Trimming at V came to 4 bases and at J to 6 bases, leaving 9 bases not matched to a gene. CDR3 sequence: CASSTVAGVSNEQFF. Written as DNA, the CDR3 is TGTGCCAGTAGTACCGTTGCGGGAGTTTCCAATGAGCAGTTCTTC.

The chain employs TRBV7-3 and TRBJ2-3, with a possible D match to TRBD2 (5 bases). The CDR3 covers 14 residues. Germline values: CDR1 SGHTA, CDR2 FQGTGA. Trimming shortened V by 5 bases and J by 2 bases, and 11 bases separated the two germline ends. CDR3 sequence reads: CASSHGLYTDTQYF. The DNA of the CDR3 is TGTGCCAGCAGCCACGGACTCTACACAGATACGCAGTATTTT.

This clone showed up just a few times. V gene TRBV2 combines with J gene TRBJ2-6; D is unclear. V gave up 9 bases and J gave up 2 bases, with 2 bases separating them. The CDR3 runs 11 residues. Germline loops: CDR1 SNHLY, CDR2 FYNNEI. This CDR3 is CARTGANVLTF. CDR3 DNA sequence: TGTGCCAGAACTGGGGCCAACGTCCTGACTTTC.

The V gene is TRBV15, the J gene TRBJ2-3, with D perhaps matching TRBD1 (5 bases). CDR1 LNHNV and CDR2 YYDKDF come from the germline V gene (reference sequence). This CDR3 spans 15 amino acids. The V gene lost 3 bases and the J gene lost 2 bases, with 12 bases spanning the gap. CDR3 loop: CATSSQDKPTDTQYF. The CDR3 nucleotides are TGTGCCACCAGCAGCCAGGACAAACCCACAGATACGCAGTATTTT.

The CDR3 DNA reads as TGCGCCAGCAGCTTGGCTATAACTAGCGGGAGTGCAGATACGCAGTATTTT. Encoded protein: CASSLAITSGSADTQYF. The chain links TRBV5-1 to TRBJ2-3, with 11 bases fitting TRBD2. The CDR3 is 17 amino acids. V lost 0 bases to trimming and J lost 4 bases; unmatched junction nucleotides: 7. Germline values: CDR1 SGHRS, CDR2 YFSETQ.

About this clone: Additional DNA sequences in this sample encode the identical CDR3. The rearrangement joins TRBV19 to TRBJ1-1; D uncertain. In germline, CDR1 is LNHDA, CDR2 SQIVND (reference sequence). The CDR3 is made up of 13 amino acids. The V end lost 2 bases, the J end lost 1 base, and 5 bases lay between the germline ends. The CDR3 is CASSITRNTEAFF. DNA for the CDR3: TGTGCCAGTAGTATAACGAGGAACACTGAAGCTTTCTTT.

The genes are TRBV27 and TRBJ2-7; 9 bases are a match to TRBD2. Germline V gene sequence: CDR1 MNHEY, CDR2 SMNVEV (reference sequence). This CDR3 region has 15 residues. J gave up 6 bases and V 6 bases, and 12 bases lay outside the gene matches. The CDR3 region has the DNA TGTGCCAGCAGCCCTCGTGCGGGAGGGTACGCCGAGCAGTACTTC. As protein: CASSPRAGGYAEQYF.

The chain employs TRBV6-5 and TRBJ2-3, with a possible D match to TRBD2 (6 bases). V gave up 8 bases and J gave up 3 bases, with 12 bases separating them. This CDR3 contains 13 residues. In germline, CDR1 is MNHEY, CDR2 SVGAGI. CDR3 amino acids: CASGNGGTDTQYF. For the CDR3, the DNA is TGTGCCAGCGGAAACGGAGGGACAGATACGCAGTATTTT.

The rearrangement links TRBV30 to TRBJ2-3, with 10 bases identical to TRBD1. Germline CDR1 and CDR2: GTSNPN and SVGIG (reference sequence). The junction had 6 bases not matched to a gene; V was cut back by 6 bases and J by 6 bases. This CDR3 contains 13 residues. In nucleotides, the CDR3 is TGTGCCTGCCGGACAGGGGGTAGGGATACGCAGTATTTT. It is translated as CACRTGGRDTQYF. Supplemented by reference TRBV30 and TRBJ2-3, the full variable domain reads SQTIHQWPATLVQPVGSPLSLECTVEGTSNPNLYWYRQAAGRGLQLLFYSVGIGQISSEVPQNLSASRPQDRQFILSSKKLLLSDSGFYLCACRTGGRDTQYFGPGTRLTVL.

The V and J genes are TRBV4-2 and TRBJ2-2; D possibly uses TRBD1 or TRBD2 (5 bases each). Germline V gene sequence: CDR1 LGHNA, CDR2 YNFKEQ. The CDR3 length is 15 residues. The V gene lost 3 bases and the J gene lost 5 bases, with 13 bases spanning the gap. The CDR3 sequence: CASSQERWGTGELFF. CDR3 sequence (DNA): TGTGCCAGCAGCCAGGAGCGTTGGGGGACCGGGGAGCTGTTTTTT.

Written as DNA, the CDR3 is TGTGCCAGCTCACCAGAACTCTACAATGAGCAGTTCTTC. Protein: CASSPELYNEQFF. The chain has TRBV18 and TRBJ2-1; D is ambiguous. The CDR3 has 13 amino acids. The ends were cut back, 2 bases at V and 3 bases at J, with 5 bases in the middle. Germline CDR1 reads KGHSH; CDR2 reads LQKENI. Filled out from reference TRBV18 and TRBJ2-1, the complete variable domain reads NAGVMQNPRHLVRRRGQEARLRCSPMKGHSHVYWYRQLPEEGLKFMVYLQKENIIDESGMPKERFSAEFPKEGPSILRIQQVVRGDSAAYFCASSPELYNEQFFGPGTRLTVL.

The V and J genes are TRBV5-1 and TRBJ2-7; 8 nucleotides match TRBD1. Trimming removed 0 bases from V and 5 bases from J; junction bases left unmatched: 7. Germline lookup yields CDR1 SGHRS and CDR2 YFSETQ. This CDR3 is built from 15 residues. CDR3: CASSLAGQGGHEQYF. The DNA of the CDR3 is TGCGCCAGCAGCTTGGCCGGACAGGGTGGCCACGAGCAGTACTTC.

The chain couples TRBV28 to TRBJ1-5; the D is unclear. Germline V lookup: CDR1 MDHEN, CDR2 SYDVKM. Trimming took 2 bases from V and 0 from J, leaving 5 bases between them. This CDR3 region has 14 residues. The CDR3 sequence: CASSLVISNQPQHF. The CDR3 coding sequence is TGTGCCAGCAGTTTAGTGATTAGCAATCAGCCCCAGCATTTT.

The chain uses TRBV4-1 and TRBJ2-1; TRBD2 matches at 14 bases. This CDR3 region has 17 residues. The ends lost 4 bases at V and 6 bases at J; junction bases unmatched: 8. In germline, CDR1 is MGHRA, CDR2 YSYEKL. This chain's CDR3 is CASSPSPGLAGVNEQFF. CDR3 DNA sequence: TGCGCCAGCAGCCCCTCCCCGGGACTAGCGGGAGTCAATGAGCAGTTCTTC.

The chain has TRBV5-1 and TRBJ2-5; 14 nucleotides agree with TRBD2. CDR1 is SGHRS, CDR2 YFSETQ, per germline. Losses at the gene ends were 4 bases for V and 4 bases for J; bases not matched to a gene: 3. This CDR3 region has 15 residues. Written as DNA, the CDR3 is TGCGCCAGCAGCCCCGGACTAGCGGGAGGAGAGACCCAGTACTTC. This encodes CASSPGLAGGETQYF.

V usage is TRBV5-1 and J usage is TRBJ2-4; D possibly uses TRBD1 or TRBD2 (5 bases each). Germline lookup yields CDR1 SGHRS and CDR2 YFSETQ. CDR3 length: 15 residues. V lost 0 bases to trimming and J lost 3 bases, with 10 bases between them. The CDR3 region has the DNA TGCGCCAGCAGCTTGGAGGCAGGGAGCAAAAACATTCAGTACTTC. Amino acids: CASSLEAGSKNIQYF.

The CDR3 DNA follows: TGTGCCAGCAGCTTAGGTCTGAAGGCCTTTGGGGGTCAGCCCCAGCATTTT. Translating it yields CASSLGLKAFGGQPQHF. The chain is built from TRBV7-9 and TRBJ1-5, with a tentative D call TRBD1 (5 bases). In germline, CDR1 is SEHNR, CDR2 FQNEAQ (reference sequence). This CDR3 spans 17 amino acids. Trimming stripped 1 base from V and 6 bases from J, with 19 bases between.

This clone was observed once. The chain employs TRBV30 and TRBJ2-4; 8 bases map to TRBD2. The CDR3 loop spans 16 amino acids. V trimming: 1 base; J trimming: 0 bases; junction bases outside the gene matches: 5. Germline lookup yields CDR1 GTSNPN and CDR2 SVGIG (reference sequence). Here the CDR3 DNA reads TGTGCCTGGAGTGCCGGGGGGGCAATAGCCAAAAACATTCAGTACTTC. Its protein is CAWSAGGAIAKNIQYF.